This T cell receptor (beta chain) was captured by sequencing in a study of blood T cell repertoires in COVID-19. Study background: Specimens from acute and convalescent COVID-19 originated in the United States, Italy and Spain. Sources were T cells, B-cell-depleted T cells, or PBMCs; the material itself was cDNA or gDNA.

In the authors' workflow: Amplification with reference gene primers provided the estimates of nucleated cell counts. The table came from immunoSEQ multiplex PCR; TCRdb's copy has only in-frame clones and leaves some out. Clone size and V and J calls were adopted from that table, with D and trimming inferred from the DNA. The sample has approximately 220,000 clones; approximately 90% are singletons. V lost 3 bases to trimming and J lost 10 bases; unmatched junction nucleotides: 18. Per germline, CDR1 LNHDA and CDR2 SQIVND (reference sequence). This CDR3 is built from 17 residues. Source material: peripheral blood. This TCR came from a man aged 50-60 years with acute or convalescent COVID-19. The rearrangement links TRBV19 to TRBJ1-1, with TRBD1 matching 9 bases. CDR3 residues: CASSMSSRQGDSGIAFF. CDR3 in DNA: TGTGCCAGTAGTATGTCCTCTAGACAGGGGGACTCGGGGATAGCTTTCTTT. Supplemented by reference TRBV19 and TRBJ1-1, the full variable domain reads DGGITQSPKYLFRKEGQNVTLSCEQNLNHDAMYWYRQDPGQGLRLIYYSQIVNDFQKGDIAEGYSVSREKKESFPLTVTSAQKNPTAFYLCASSMSSRQGDSGIAFFGQGTRLTVV.